This entry is about one T cell receptor beta chain. CDR3 length equals 13 residues. V was clipped by 0 bases and J by 6 bases, with 8 bases between them. Per the germline V gene, CDR1 is SNHLY and CDR2 is FYNNEI. This sample stems from a study of blood T cell repertoires in COVID-19. Study summary: Acute and convalescent COVID-19 specimens originated in the United States, Italy and Spain. The cDNA or gDNA used as material had been derived from T cells, B-cell-depleted T cells, or PBMCs.

In the original workflow: Reference gene primers were amplified, and this amplification served to estimate nucleated cell counts. Libraries were prepared by immunoSEQ multiplex PCR; TCRdb keeps only in-frame clonotypes and omits some of them. Clone size and the V and J calls come from that table; the DNA yielded D and trimming. This sample has about 220,000 clones, with 86% found just once. Specimen: peripheral blood. The chain carries TRBV2 and TRBJ1-1; perhaps TRBD1 as D (5 bases). The sequence was collected from a man younger than 45 who had recovered from COVID-19. The CDR3 DNA sequence: TGTGCCAGCAGTGAAGCTCGCAGGGCTGAAGCTTTCTTT. This encodes CASSEARRAEAFF.